The clone carrying this TCR beta chain was seen only once. Source study methods: It was from reference gene primer amplification that nucleated cell counts were estimated. Measured with immunoSEQ multiplex PCR; TCRdb has only the in-frame clones, and not every one. V and J calls and clone size are those listed in that table; D and trimming were worked out from the DNA. The profile shows about 260,000 clones, about nine tenths of them singletons. The entry originates in a study of blood T cell repertoires in COVID-19. Study details: Acute and convalescent COVID-19 samples came from the United States, Italy and Spain. T cells, B-cell-depleted T cells, or PBMCs supplied cDNA or gDNA.

CDR1 is KGHSH and CDR2 is LQKENI in the germline V gene. Germline trimming cut 3 bases from V and 2 bases from J; bases unmatched to any gene: 3. CDR3 length: 14 residues. Residents of approximately 25 US areas, aged about 18 to 89 years, made up the participants. This receptor was taken from a man aged 45-65 years who had been exposed to COVID-19. The chain links TRBV18 to TRBJ1-1, with 7 bases lining up with TRBD1. Sequenced sample: PBMCs or T cells enriched from blood (not recorded which). CDR3 sequence reads: CASSPGQPNTEAFF. The CDR3 DNA reads TGTGCCAGCTCACCGGGACAGCCTAACACTGAAGCTTTCTTT.